This is a list of T cell receptor beta chains from one sample in a study of T-cell reconstitution after alpha-beta-depleted transplantation in children. One entry per CDR3 protein results from TCRdb running MiXCR on the PCR reads. Among about 1,000,000 distinct CDR3 sequences listed, about 29% were seen once. The source material was PBMCs, mostly from graft donor cells, sampled 360 days after TCRalphabeta/CD19-depleted stem cell transplant. These receptors were taken from a boy less than two years old who had a stem cell transplant for SCID, so the T cells may come from the graft donor. CDR3s include the opening cysteine and the closing phenylalanine or tryptophan. Fields, in order: V gene, clone size, J gene, D gene, CDR3 DNA, CDR3 protein. A D gene is named only where the DNA matches it firmly. The listing skips clone size in some rows; elsewhere it reads once, few, many or a size class.

>TRBV29-1|NA|TRBJ1-1|NA
TGCAGCGTTACACCCGGACGGCAGAGCACTGAAGCTTTCTTT
CSVTPGRQSTEAFF
>TRBV24-1|NA|TRBJ2-1|TRBD2
TGTGCCACCAGTGATTCCGGACTAGCGGGGTACAATGAGCAGTTCTTC
CATSDSGLAGYNEQFF
>TRBV3-1|NA|TRBJ1-2|TRBD1
TGTGCCAGCAGCCGTATAGGACAGGCTGGCTACACCTTC
CASSRIGQAGYTF
>TRBV9|NA|TRBJ1-5|NA
TGTGCCAGCAGCGTAGATACTGGGAACCAGCCCCAGCATTTT
CASSVDTGNQPQHF
>TRBV10-2|NA|TRBJ2-7|NA
TGCGCCAGCAGTGAGAGGCAGGGGGGGGCTTACGAGCAGTACTTC
CASSERQGGAYEQYF
>TRBV6-2/TRBV6-3|many|TRBJ2-5|TRBD1
TGTGCCAGCAGCTACTTAGGGACAGGCAAAGAGACCCAGTACTTC
CASSYLGTGKETQYF
>TRBV28|NA|TRBJ1-2|NA
TGTGCCAGCACCCTGGGAGTAAGAAATGGCTACACCTTC
CASTLGVRNGYTF
>TRBV28|NA|TRBJ2-7|NA
TGTGCCACCGGACTGACTGGAGCATCCTACGAGCAGTACTTC
CATGLTGASYEQYF
>TRBV5-1|few|TRBJ2-5|TRBD2
TGCGCCAGCAGCTTAGAGACAGCGGGGCAAGAGACCCAGTACTTC
CASSLETAGQETQYF
>TRBV7-8|NA|TRBJ1-1|NA
TGTGCCAGCAGCTTACCCGGGGGATCTGGGACTGAAGCTTTCTTT
CASSLPGGSGTEAFF
>TRBV29-1|NA|TRBJ1-1|NA
TGCAGCGTGGGGACGGGACGTACGAACACTGAAGCTTTCTTT
CSVGTGRTNTEAFF
>TRBV20-1|NA|TRBJ1-2|TRBD1
TGCAGTGCTAGGGACAGGGGACGAGGCTACACCTTC
CSARDRGRGYTF
>TRBV28|few|TRBJ2-3|NA
TGTGCCAGCAGCGGGTCGGTCGCAGATACGCAGTATTTT
CASSGSVADTQYF
>TRBV5-1|few|TRBJ2-3|NA
TGCGCCAGCAGCTTTCGGGACGCAAGCACAGATACGCAGTATTTT
CASSFRDASTDTQYF
>TRBV28|few|TRBJ2-1|TRBD2
TGTGCCAGCAGATGGGGGACTAACATGTACAATGAGCAGTTCTTC
CASRWGTNMYNEQFF
>TRBV28|NA|TRBJ2-7|TRBD1
TGTGCCAGCAGTCGAGTCGGGACAGCAAGGGACTACGAGCAGTACTTC
CASSRVGTARDYEQYF
>TRBV5-1|NA|TRBJ1-4|NA
TGCGCCAGCAGTTACGTACAGGGCGTGGGTGAAAAACTGTTTTTT
CASSYVQGVGEKLFF
>TRBV4-1|NA|TRBJ1-2|NA
TGCGCCAGCAGCCAAGACGGTGTGCTAGCTAACTATGGCTACACCTTC
CASSQDGVLANYGYTF
>TRBV10-3|many|TRBJ1-4|NA
TGTGCCATCAGTGAGTCGAGGGCAGGGCCTAATGAAAAACTGTTTTTT
CAISESRAGPNEKLFF
>TRBV3-1|few|TRBJ2-1|TRBD2
TGTGCCAGCAGCCAAGATGAGGCGGGGGGCAGGTACAATGAGCAGTTCTTC
CASSQDEAGGRYNEQFF
>TRBV6-5|many|TRBJ2-2|NA
TGTGCCAGCACCTACACGACGGGTACGAACACCGGGGAGCTGTTTTTT
CASTYTTGTNTGELFF
>TRBV6-2/TRBV6-3|few|TRBJ2-4|NA
TGTGCCAGCGGGCTCGGAGGAGCCAAAAACATTCAGTACTTC
CASGLGGAKNIQYF
>TRBV5-1|few|TRBJ2-7|NA
TGCGCCAGCAGCCCCACAGGGAACAACTTCGAGCAGTACTTC
CASSPTGNNFEQYF
>TRBV3-1|NA|TRBJ2-1|TRBD2
TGTGCCAGCAGCCAAGGACCCGGTCCGGGACTAGGCAATGAGCAGTTCTTC
CASSQGPGPGLGNEQFF
>TRBV12-3/TRBV12-4|NA|TRBJ2-7|NA
TGTGCCAGCAGTTTTCGTCAGCTAGCGTCGTTCCACGAGCAGTACTTC
CASSFRQLASFHEQYF
>TRBV6-5|NA|TRBJ2-5|NA
TGTGCCAGCAGTTACCCCGACGGGCAAGAGACCCAGTACTTC
CASSYPDGQETQYF
>TRBV4-2|NA|TRBJ2-1|TRBD2
TGTGCCAGCAGCCAATATAGCGGGGGGGCCTACAATGAGCAGTTCTTC
CASSQYSGGAYNEQFF
>TRBV7-2|few|TRBJ2-1|NA
TGTGCCAGCAGCTTAGCCGGGGACGGCTCCTACAATGAGCAGTTCTTC
CASSLAGDGSYNEQFF